Listed below are T cell receptor beta chains from one sample, sequenced in a study of T cells in Graves' hyperthyroidism and ophthalmopathy. Each CDR3 protein is one row after TCRdb ran MiXCR on the multiplex PCR reads. This table holds roughly 250,000 distinct CDR3 sequences, approximately 20% found once. The sequencing sample was made of blood. The receptors were sampled from a man aged 25 to 40 with Graves' ophthalmopathy. The CDR3 runs from the conserved cysteine through the conserved F or W. Fields, in order: clone size, J gene, V gene, D gene, CDR3 DNA, CDR3 protein. The D gene is left open where the match is weak. Size is stated for part of the rows, as once, few or many counts, or as a class when the clone is expanded.

size: few
J: TRBJ1-4
V: TRBV20-1
D: -
DNA: TGCAGTGCTAGAGATTCGGCAGTTGCAACTAATGAAAAACTGTTTTTT
CDR3: CSARDSAVATNEKLFF

size: -
J: TRBJ2-4
V: TRBV6-1
D: TRBD1
DNA: TGTGCCAGCAGACCCGGGACAGGGCAAAACATTCAGTACTTC
CDR3: CASRPGTGQNIQYF

size: few
J: TRBJ2-1
V: TRBV7-6
D: TRBD1
DNA: TGTGCCAGCAGCTTCGACAGGGGGAACTACAATGAGCAGTTCTTC
CDR3: CASSFDRGNYNEQFF

size: -
J: TRBJ2-5
V: TRBV4-1
D: TRBD1
DNA: TGCGCCAGCAGCCAACTGGGACAGAACCAAGAGACCCAGTACTTC
CDR3: CASSQLGQNQETQYF

size: few
J: TRBJ2-1
V: TRBV6-1
D: TRBD2
DNA: TGTGCCAGCCCTAGCGGATCTTACAATGAGCAGTTCTTC
CDR3: CASPSGSYNEQFF

size: few
J: TRBJ2-7
V: TRBV28
D: -
DNA: TGTGCCGGCAGTGGCTCCGGGACGGGCCTTGGGGAGCAGTACTTC
CDR3: CAGSGSGTGLGEQYF

size: many
J: TRBJ1-2
V: TRBV18
D: -
DNA: TGTGCCAGCTCACCACCGTCTGACCGCGGGGGCTACACCTTC
CDR3: CASSPPSDRGGYTF

size: many
J: TRBJ1-1
V: TRBV15
D: -
DNA: TGTGCCACCAGCAGAGATTTGGAAAGCACTGAAGCTTTCTTT
CDR3: CATSRDLESTEAFF

size: few
J: TRBJ2-2
V: TRBV19
D: -
DNA: TGTGCCAGTAGTATCGGATCCGGGGGCGCCCGGGGAACCGGGGAGCTGTTTTTT
CDR3: CASSIGSGGARGTGELFF

size: many
J: TRBJ2-7
V: TRBV18
D: TRBD1
DNA: TGTGCCACGCAGGGGGAAACGGGCGAGCAGTACTTC
CDR3: CATQGETGEQYF

size: -
J: TRBJ2-7
V: TRBV7-9
D: TRBD2
DNA: TGTGCCAGCAGCTTACTAGCGGGAGCGATCCCCTACGAGCAGTACTTC
CDR3: CASSLLAGAIPYEQYF

size: few
J: TRBJ1-5
V: TRBV2
D: -
DNA: TGTGCCAGCAGTGAAGCGATCCCAAGGATTTATAGCAATCAGCCCCAGCATTTT
CDR3: CASSEAIPRIYSNQPQHF

size: few
J: TRBJ2-7
V: TRBV11-1
D: TRBD2
DNA: TGTGCCAGCAGCTACCGGGAGGAGGGGGAGCAGTACTTC
CDR3: CASSYREEGEQYF

size: few
J: TRBJ2-1
V: TRBV11-3
D: -
DNA: TGTGCCAGCAGCTGGGGGGTCCGATACAATGAGCAGTTCTTC
CDR3: CASSWGVRYNEQFF

size: many
J: TRBJ1-2
V: TRBV6-1
D: TRBD1
DNA: TGTGCCAGCAGTGAACGTAGGGGGCTGGATGGCTACACCTTC
CDR3: CASSERRGLDGYTF

size: -
J: TRBJ1-2
V: TRBV2
D: -
DNA: TGTGCCAGCAGTGATCGGGAAAACTATGGCTACACCTTC
CDR3: CASSDRENYGYTF

size: many
J: TRBJ2-7
V: TRBV20-1
D: TRBD1
DNA: TGCAGTGCCCATAGGGACAGGGTTGGAGAGCAGTACTTC
CDR3: CSAHRDRVGEQYF

size: -
J: TRBJ1-4
V: TRBV5-1
D: -
DNA: TGCGCCAGCAGCTTTGACAGTCTTAATGAAAAACTGTTTTTT
CDR3: CASSFDSLNEKLFF

size: -
J: TRBJ2-2
V: TRBV7-6
D: TRBD2
DNA: TGTGCCAGCAGCTTAGGCACTACTAGCGCCTTCTACACCGGGGAGCTGTTTTTT
CDR3: CASSLGTTSAFYTGELFF

size: -
J: TRBJ2-1
V: TRBV20-1
D: TRBD2
DNA: TGCAGTGCTAGAGATCGGGCTAGCGGGAGGTTTGAGCAGTTCTTC
CDR3: CSARDRASGRFEQFF

size: few
J: TRBJ2-7
V: TRBV27
D: TRBD1
DNA: TGTGCCAGCAGTTTCGGCGGGACAGGGGGCTCCTACGAGCAGTACTTC
CDR3: CASSFGGTGGSYEQYF

size: many
J: TRBJ1-1
V: TRBV30
D: -
DNA: TGTGCCGGAATGCCTATCCCAACTGAAGCTTTCTTT
CDR3: CAGMPIPTEAFF

size: -
J: TRBJ2-7
V: TRBV11-3
D: -
DNA: TGTGCCAGCAGCTTAGATGGGACGGGATTTTACGAGCAGTACTTC
CDR3: CASSLDGTGFYEQYF

size: many
J: TRBJ1-1
V: TRBV12-3/TRBV12-4
D: -
DNA: TGTGCCAGCAGAGAAAGAAGTATGGCTTTCTTT
CDR3: CASRERSMAFF

size: few
J: TRBJ2-3
V: TRBV15
D: -
DNA: TGTGCCACCAGCGTTAGCGGAGGTGGGTTTTCAGATACGCAGTATTTT
CDR3: CATSVSGGGFSDTQYF

size: -
J: TRBJ2-3
V: TRBV30
D: -
DNA: TGTGCCTGGAGGCCATCTAGCACAGATACGCAGTATTTT
CDR3: CAWRPSSTDTQYF

size: -
J: TRBJ2-1
V: TRBV28
D: TRBD2
DNA: TGTGCCAGCAGTTTGCTCGGGAGGGCCTACAATGAGCAGTTCTTC
CDR3: CASSLLGRAYNEQFF

size: many
J: TRBJ2-1
V: TRBV11-3
D: TRBD2
DNA: TGTGCCAGCAAGAGCAAGACTAGCGATTTGGCTGAGCAGTTCTTC
CDR3: CASKSKTSDLAEQFF